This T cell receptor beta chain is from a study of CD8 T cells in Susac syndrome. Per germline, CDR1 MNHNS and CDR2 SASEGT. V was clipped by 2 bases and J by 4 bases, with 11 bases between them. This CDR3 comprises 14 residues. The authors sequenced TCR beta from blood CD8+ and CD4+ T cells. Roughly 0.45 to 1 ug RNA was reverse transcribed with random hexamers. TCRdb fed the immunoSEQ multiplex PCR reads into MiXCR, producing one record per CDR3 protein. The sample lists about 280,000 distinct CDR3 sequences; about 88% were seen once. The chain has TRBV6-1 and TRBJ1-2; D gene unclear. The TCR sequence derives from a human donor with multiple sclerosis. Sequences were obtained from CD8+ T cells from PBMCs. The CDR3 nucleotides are TGTGCCAGCAGTGAACCCGGGAATGGCTATGGCTACACCTTC. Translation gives CASSEPGNGYGYTF.